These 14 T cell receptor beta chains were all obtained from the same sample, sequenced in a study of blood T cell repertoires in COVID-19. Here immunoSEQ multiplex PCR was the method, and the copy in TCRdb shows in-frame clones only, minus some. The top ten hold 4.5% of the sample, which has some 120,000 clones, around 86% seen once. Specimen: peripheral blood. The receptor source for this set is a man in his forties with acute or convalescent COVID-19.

The CDR3 DNA follows: TGTGCCAGCAGCTTATTTTCTACCCAAGAGACCCAGTACTTC. Translated, it gives CASSLFSTQETQYF. The chain employs TRBV7-9 and TRBJ2-5; the D is unclear. The V and J ends lost 2 bases and 1 base respectively, with 8 bases between them. Germline values: CDR1 SEHNR, CDR2 FQNEAQ (reference sequence). The CDR3 sequence is 14 residues long.

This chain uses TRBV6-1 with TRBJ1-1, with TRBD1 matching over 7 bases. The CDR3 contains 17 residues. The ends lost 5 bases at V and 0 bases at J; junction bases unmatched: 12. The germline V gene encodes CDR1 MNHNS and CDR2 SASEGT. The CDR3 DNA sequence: TGTGCCAGCAGTAAAGGGACAGCTAAGTTAATGAACACTGAAGCTTTCTTT. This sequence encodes CASSKGTAKLMNTEAFF.

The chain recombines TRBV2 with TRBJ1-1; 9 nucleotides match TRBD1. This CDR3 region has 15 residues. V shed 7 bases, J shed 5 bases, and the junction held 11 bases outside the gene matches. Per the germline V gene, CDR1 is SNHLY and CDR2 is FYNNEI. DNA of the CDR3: TGTGCCAGCACTAAGATACAGGGGGCTCGAACTGAAGCTTTCTTT. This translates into CASTKIQGARTEAFF.

The CDR3 nucleotides are TGCAGCGTTGAGGAGGGGAGTAGAGCTTTCTTT. Translating gives CSVEEGSRAFF. The gene calls are TRBV29-1 and TRBJ1-1; tentatively, D is TRBD1 (5 bases). The CDR3 has 11 residues. V dropped 3 bases and J dropped 10 bases, with 12 bases sitting between them. Germline V gene lookup returns CDR1 SQVTM and CDR2 ANQGSEA.

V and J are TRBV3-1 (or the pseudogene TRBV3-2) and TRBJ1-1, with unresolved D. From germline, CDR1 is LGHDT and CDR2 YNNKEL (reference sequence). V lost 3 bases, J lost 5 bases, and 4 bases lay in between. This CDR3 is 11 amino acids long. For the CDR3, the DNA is TGTGCCAGCAGCCACGGGACTGAAGCTTTCTTT. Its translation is CASSHGTEAFF.

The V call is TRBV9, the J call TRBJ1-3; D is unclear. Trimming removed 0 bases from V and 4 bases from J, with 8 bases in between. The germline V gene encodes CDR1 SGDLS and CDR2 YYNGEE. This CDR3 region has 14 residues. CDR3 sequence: CASSVAPGGNTIYF. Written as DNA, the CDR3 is TGTGCCAGCAGCGTAGCTCCAGGAGGAAACACCATATATTTT.

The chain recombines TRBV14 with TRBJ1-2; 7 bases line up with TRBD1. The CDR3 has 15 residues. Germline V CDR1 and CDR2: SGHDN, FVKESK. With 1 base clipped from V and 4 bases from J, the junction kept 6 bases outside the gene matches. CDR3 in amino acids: CASSQVQTGPYGYTF. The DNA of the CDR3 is TGTGCCAGCAGCCAAGTTCAGACAGGGCCCTATGGCTACACCTTC. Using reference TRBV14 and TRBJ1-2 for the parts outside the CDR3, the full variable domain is EAGVTQFPSHSVIEKGQTVTLRCDPISGHDNLYWYRRVMGKEIKFLLHFVKESKQDESGMPNNRFLAERTGGTYSTLKVQPAELEDSGVYFCASSQVQTGPYGYTFGSGTRLTVV.

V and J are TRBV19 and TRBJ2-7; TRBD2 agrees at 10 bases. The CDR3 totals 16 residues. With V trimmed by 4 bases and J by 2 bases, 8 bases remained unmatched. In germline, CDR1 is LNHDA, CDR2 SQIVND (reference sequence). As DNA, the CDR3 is TGTGCCAGTAGTAAGATAGCGGGAGGCTACACCTACGAGCAGTACTTC. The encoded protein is CASSKIAGGYTYEQYF.

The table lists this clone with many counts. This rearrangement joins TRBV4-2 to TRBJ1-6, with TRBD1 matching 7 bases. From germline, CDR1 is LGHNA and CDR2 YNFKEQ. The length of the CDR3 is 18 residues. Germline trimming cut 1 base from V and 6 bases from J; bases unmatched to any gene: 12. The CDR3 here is CASSQVNPLGDSNSPLHF. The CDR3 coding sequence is TGTGCCAGCAGCCAAGTGAACCCCTTGGGGGACAGTAATTCACCCCTCCACTTT.

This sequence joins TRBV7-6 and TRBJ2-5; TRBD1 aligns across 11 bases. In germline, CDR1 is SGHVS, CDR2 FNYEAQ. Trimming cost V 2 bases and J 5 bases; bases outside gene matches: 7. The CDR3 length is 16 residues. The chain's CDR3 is CASSLNDGQGAETQYF. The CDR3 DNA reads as TGTGCCAGCAGCTTAAACGACGGACAGGGGGCGGAGACCCAGTACTTC.

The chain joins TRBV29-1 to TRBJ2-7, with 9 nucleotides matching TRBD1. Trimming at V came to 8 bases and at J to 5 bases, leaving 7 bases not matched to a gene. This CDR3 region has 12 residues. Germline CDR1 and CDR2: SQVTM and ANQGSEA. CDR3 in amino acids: CSSGTGPHEQYF. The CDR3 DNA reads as TGCAGCTCGGGGACAGGGCCCCACGAGCAGTACTTC.

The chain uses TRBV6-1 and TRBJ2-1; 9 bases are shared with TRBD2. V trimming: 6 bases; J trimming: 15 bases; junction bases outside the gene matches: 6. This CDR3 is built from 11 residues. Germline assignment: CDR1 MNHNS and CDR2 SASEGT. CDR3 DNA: TGTGCCAGCAGCCTTAGCGGGAGCATGTTCTTC. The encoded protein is CASSLSGSMFF.

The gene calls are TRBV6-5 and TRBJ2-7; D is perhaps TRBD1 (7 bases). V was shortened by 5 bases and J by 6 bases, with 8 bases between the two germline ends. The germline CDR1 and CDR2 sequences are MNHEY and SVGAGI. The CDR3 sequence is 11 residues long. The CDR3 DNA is TGTGCCAGCAGTCAGGGGGGCGAGCAGTACTTC. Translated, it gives CASSQGGEQYF.

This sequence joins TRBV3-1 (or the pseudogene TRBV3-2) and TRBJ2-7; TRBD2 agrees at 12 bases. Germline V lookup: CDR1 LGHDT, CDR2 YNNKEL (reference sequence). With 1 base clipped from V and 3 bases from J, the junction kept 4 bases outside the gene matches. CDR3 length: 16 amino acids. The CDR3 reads CASSQARLAGVYEQYF. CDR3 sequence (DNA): TGTGCCAGCAGCCAAGCCCGACTAGCGGGAGTCTACGAGCAGTACTTC.